The 4 T cell receptor beta chains below come from one sample, sequenced in a study of human T cells and chemical hapten exposure. TCRdb re-derived calls from the RACE reads in MiXCR, one entry per CDR3 protein. The sample contains 150,000 or so distinct CDR3 sequences, more than 12% of which appear only once. Time point given: patch test 1, 2 weeks after DPC sensitization. Treatment specified: therapeutic diphenylcyclopropenone sensitization with weekly scalp DPC. The specimen was whole blood, collected in connection with sensitization to the hapten diphenylcyclopropenone (DPC). The receptors were gathered from a woman under 40 with alopecia areata. Some clones in this sample may be carry-over from other donors' samples.

The rearrangement joins TRBV6-6 to TRBJ2-6; D is unresolved. Germline assignment: CDR1 MNHNY and CDR2 SVGAGI (reference sequence). The ends were cut back, 1 base at V and 0 bases at J, with 4 bases in the middle. The CDR3 totals 15 residues. The CDR3 region has the DNA TGTGCCAGCAGTTACTTGGACTCTGGGGCCAACGTCCTGACTTTC. The encoded protein is CASSYLDSGANVLTF.

In its sample, this clonotype was seen a few times. The CDR3: CASSLDSLNNSPLHF. The CDR3, as DNA: TGTGCCAGCAGTTTGGACAGTCTCAATAATTCACCCCTCCACTTT. The rearrangement uses TRBV27 and TRBJ1-6, with TRBD1 as a possible D gene (6 bases). The CDR3 loop spans 15 amino acids. V shed 3 bases and J shed 5 bases, with 11 bases lying between them. The germline gives CDR1 MNHEY, CDR2 SMNVEV (reference sequence).

This clonotype has only a few counts. V gene TRBV4-3 combines with J gene TRBJ2-1; the D gene is possibly TRBD1 (5 bases). The V end was cut by 2 bases, the J end by 5 bases, with 25 bases between. This CDR3 spans 19 amino acids. Germline V gene lookup returns CDR1 LGHNA and CDR2 YSLEER. This CDR3 reads CASSQHSQYQGPLDNEQFF. As DNA, the CDR3 is TGCGCCAGCAGCCAACATTCACAATATCAGGGCCCTTTAGACAATGAGCAGTTCTTC.

The CDR3 DNA follows: TGTGCCAGCAGCGTAGGGACAGGGAGAGATACGCAGTATTTT. This sequence encodes CASSVGTGRDTQYF. This chain links TRBV9 with TRBJ2-3, with 8 bases that match TRBD1. The CDR3 consists of 14 residues. V gave up 0 bases and J gave up 5 bases; unmatched junction bases: 2. Germline CDR1 SGDLS, CDR2 YYNGEE.